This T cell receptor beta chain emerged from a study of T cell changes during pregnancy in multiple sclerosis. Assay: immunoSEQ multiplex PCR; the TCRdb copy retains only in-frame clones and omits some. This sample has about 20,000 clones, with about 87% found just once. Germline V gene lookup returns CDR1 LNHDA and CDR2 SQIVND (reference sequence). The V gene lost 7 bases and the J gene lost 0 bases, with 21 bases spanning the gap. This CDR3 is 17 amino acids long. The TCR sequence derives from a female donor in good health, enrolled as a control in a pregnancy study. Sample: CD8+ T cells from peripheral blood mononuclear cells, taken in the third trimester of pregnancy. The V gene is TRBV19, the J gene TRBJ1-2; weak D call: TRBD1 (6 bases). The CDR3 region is CASTNFPWTATNYGYTF. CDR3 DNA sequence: TGTGCCAGTACCAATTTCCCCTGGACAGCTACTAACTATGGCTACACCTTC. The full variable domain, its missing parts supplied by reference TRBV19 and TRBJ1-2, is DGGITQSPKYLFRKEGQNVTLSCEQNLNHDAMYWYRQDPGQGLRLIYYSQIVNDFQKGDIAEGYSVSREKKESFPLTVTSAQKNPTAFYLCASTNFPWTATNYGYTFGSGTRLTVV.